This T cell receptor beta chain was found in a study of blood T cell repertoires in COVID-19. This CDR3 region has 14 residues. Trimming shortened V by 4 bases and J by 8 bases, and 19 bases separated the two germline ends. CDR1 and CDR2 from the germline V gene are SGHRS and YFSETQ. Authors' data handling: Reference gene primer amplification in the assay estimated nucleated cell counts. Data came from immunoSEQ multiplex PCR; TCRdb stores just in-frame clones and leaves some out. Clone size and V and J calls were adopted from that table, with D and trimming inferred from the DNA. The sample consists of fewer than 350,000 clones, 85% to 95% of them appearing once.

This TCR came from a middle-aged man who had been exposed to COVID-19. The sequencing sample was made of PBMCs or T cells enriched from blood (not recorded which). This rearrangement joins TRBV5-1 to TRBJ2-7; TRBD2 might be the D (6 bases). The CDR3 nucleotides read TGCGCCAGCAGCCTGCGGGGCCTCAACCCCCAGCAGTACTTC. Amino acid sequence: CASSLRGLNPQQYF.